This entry lists 23 T cell receptor beta chains sequenced from one sample in a study of metastatic and nonmetastatic thyroid tumors. Nobody among the patients had been given any treatment before thyroid surgery. TCRdb recomputed clones from the PCR reads via MiXCR. The table has roughly 20,000 clones, around a third seen once. Sequencing was done on a sample of blood. These receptors all come from a female donor with papillary thyroid cancer or a benign thyroid nodule (not recorded which). Some clones in this sample may be carry-over from other donors' samples.

A remark on this clone: This CDR3 is also generated by other DNA sequences in the sample. This chain uses TRBV4-1 with TRBJ1-2, with 7 nucleotides matching TRBD1. The CDR3 length is 16 residues. Germline V CDR1 and CDR2: MGHRA, YSYEKL. V lost 1 base, J lost 5 bases, and 10 bases stayed unmatched. Written as DNA, the CDR3 is TGCGCCAGCAGCCAAGGTCAACGGACAGGCCCGTATGGCTACACCTTC. As protein: CASSQGQRTGPYGYTF.

This rearrangement joins TRBV2 to TRBJ1-1; D is unresolved. V was pared by 7 bases and J by 0 bases, with 9 bases between. The germline gives CDR1 SNHLY, CDR2 FYNNEI. The CDR3 totals 13 residues. The DNA of the CDR3 is TGTGCCAGCATTAGAGATATGAACACTGAAGCTTTCTTT. This sequence encodes CASIRDMNTEAFF.

Many counts were recorded for this clone. The V and J genes are TRBV6-1 and TRBJ1-2; D remains unclear. The V end was cut by 9 bases, the J end by 0 bases, with 5 bases between. Germline assignment: CDR1 MNHNS and CDR2 SASEGT. The CDR3 spans 11 residues. CDR3 sequence: CASRSNYGYTF. CDR3 nucleotides: TGTGCCAGTCGGTCTAACTATGGCTACACCTTC.

The J gene is TRBJ2-2, the V gene TRBV7-2; no firm D call. CDR3 length: 12 residues. The V gene's germline CDR1 is SGHTA and CDR2 FQGNSA. Trimming cost V 5 bases and J 8 bases, with 9 bases left between them. The CDR3 sequence: CASSAPRGELFF. The CDR3 bases are TGTGCCAGCAGCGCCCCCAGAGGGGAGCTGTTTTTT.

The table lists this clone with a few counts. The chain employs TRBV6-2 or TRBV6-3 and TRBJ1-2; 9 nucleotides align to TRBD1. The CDR3 extends over 15 amino acids. Germline V lookup: CDR1 MNHEY, CDR2 SVGEGT. Trimming cost V 4 bases and J 6 bases; bases outside gene matches: 9. The CDR3 region is CASSFSGTGSNGYTF. CDR3 coding DNA: TGTGCCAGCAGTTTCTCCGGGACAGGGAGTAATGGCTACACCTTC.

This clone has at least ten counts. This chain links TRBV19 with TRBJ1-5; possibly TRBD1 for D (6 bases). In germline, CDR1 is LNHDA, CDR2 SQIVND (reference sequence). V was pared by 3 bases and J by 3 bases, with 15 bases between. The CDR3 length is 16 residues. The CDR3 is CASSIYLRGDNQPQHF. The CDR3 DNA sequence: TGTGCCAGTAGTATTTATTTAAGGGGGGACAATCAGCCCCAGCATTTT.

In its sample, this clone was seen many times. V is TRBV9 and J is TRBJ2-1; D is unclear. Trimming removed 0 bases from V and 1 base from J, with 8 bases in between. In germline, CDR1 is SGDLS, CDR2 YYNGEE. The length of the CDR3 is 15 residues. The CDR3 spells CASSVALTSYNEQFF. CDR3 sequence (DNA): TGTGCCAGCAGCGTAGCTCTAACATCCTACAATGAGCAGTTCTTC.

This clone was picked up a small number of times. This sequence joins TRBV6-1 and TRBJ2-7; maybe TRBD2 (7 bases). V was pared by 4 bases and J by 3 bases, with 19 bases between. Germline CDR1 and CDR2: MNHNS and SASEGT. The CDR3 totals 16 residues. The CDR3 protein is CASSGVGGLVLYEQYF. The CDR3 DNA sequence: TGTGCCAGCAGTGGCGTGGGGGGGCTGGTCCTCTACGAGCAGTACTTC.

This clone was recorded many times. The chain has TRBV11-1 and TRBJ2-7; weak D call: TRBD2 (5 bases). Germline-derived CDR1 and CDR2 are SGHAT and FQDESV (reference sequence). V lost 5 bases to trimming and J lost 4 bases, with 24 bases between them. The CDR3 consists of 17 residues. The CDR3 DNA reads as TGTGCCAGCAGCAGAGACACTAGTAATCCCGCCCGTTACGAGCAGTACTTC. Amino acid sequence: CASSRDTSNPARYEQYF.

A remark on this clone: Other nucleotide sequences from this sample produce the same CDR3. The chain uses TRBV5-1 and TRBJ1-1; D possibly corresponds to TRBD1 (5 bases). V was shortened by 0 bases and J by 0 bases, with 9 bases between the two germline ends. Looked up from germline, CDR1 is SGHRS and CDR2 is YFSETQ. The CDR3 is made up of 15 amino acids. DNA of the CDR3: TGCGCCAGCAGCTTGGGGGGGAGGCTGAACACTGAAGCTTTCTTT. Protein product: CASSLGGRLNTEAFF.

This clone showed up just once. A junction boundary mismatches the germline segment, possibly from a read error. Within the sample, other DNA sequences also encode this same CDR3. The chain carries TRBV9 and TRBJ1-3; perhaps TRBD1 as D (6 bases). Germline CDR1 SGDLS, CDR2 YYNGEE. The CDR3 loop spans 14 amino acids. The DNA of the CDR3 is TGTGCCAGTAGCGTAGGGGGGACTGGAAACACCATATATTTT. This encodes CASSVGGTGNTIYF.

This clone was counted many times. The chain is built from TRBV10-1 and TRBJ2-1, with D possibly being TRBD2 (5 bases). Germline V lookup: CDR1 WNHNN, CDR2 SYGVQD (reference sequence). This CDR3 comprises 15 residues. V was pared by 3 bases and J by 3 bases, with 12 bases between. CDR3 nucleotide sequence: TGCGCCAGCAGTGAAAATAACGGGGTCTACAATGAGCAGTTCTTC. Encoded protein: CASSENNGVYNEQFF.

This clone came up many times. This rearrangement joins TRBV30 to TRBJ1-1; D might be TRBD1 (5 bases). The CDR3 is 13 amino acids. Germline-derived CDR1 and CDR2 are GTSNPN and SVGIG (reference sequence). The V end lost 4 bases, the J end lost 0 bases, and 9 bases lay between the germline ends. This chain's CDR3 is CAWTRQMNTEAFF. The CDR3 region has the DNA TGTGCCTGGACGCGACAGATGAACACTGAAGCTTTCTTT.

The chain carries TRBV11-2 and TRBJ2-7; 10 bases map to TRBD2. The CDR3 totals 17 residues. Looked up from germline, CDR1 is SGHAT and CDR2 is FQNNGV. Germline trimming cut 5 bases from V and 0 bases from J; bases unmatched to any gene: 10. CDR3 loop: CASSALAGAPSSYEQYF. The CDR3 DNA is TGTGCCAGCAGCGCCCTAGCGGGAGCTCCTAGCTCCTACGAGCAGTACTTC.

This chain connects TRBV6-6 to TRBJ1-5; D gene unclear. This CDR3 has 14 amino acids. Per the germline V gene, CDR1 is MNHNY and CDR2 is SVGAGI (reference sequence). V was pared by 1 base and J by 1 base, with 5 bases between. The CDR3 DNA is TGTGCCAGCAGTTACTATGGGAGCAATCAGCCCCAGCATTTT. Protein product: CASSYYGSNQPQHF.

This clone was recorded at least ten times. A much larger clone is a single base away; this may be a read error. J is TRBJ2-1 and V is TRBV24-1; TRBD1 matches at 8 bases. The junction had 15 bases not matched to a gene; V was cut back by 3 bases and J by 0 bases. Germline lookup yields CDR1 KGHDR and CDR2 SFDVKD. The CDR3 extends over 20 amino acids. CDR3 nucleotides: TGTGCCACCAGTGATCCCCGACAGGGGCCCTTTTCGGGCTCCTACAATGAGCAGTTCTTC. Amino acids: CATSDPRQGPFSGSYNEQFF.

This clone was counted at least ten times. This sequence joins TRBV4-1 and TRBJ1-3; TRBD1 aligns across 8 bases. The V gene's germline CDR1 is MGHRA and CDR2 YSYEKL. V dropped 0 bases and J dropped 2; count of bases not matched to a gene: 0. This CDR3 spans 15 amino acids. CDR3: CASSQEDRAGNTIYF. CDR3 coding DNA: TGCGCCAGCAGCCAAGAGGACAGGGCTGGAAACACCATATATTTT.

The chain has TRBV5-1 and TRBJ2-7; 9 nucleotides agree with TRBD1. The V gene end was trimmed by 4 bases and the J gene end by 2 bases; junction bases not matched to a gene: 4. This CDR3 region has 14 residues. The V gene's germline CDR1 is SGHRS and CDR2 YFSETQ. The CDR3: CASSVGTGTYEQYF. The CDR3 DNA reads as TGCGCCAGCAGCGTCGGGACAGGGACCTACGAGCAGTACTTC.

Ten or more counts support this clone. The V gene is TRBV7-2, the J gene TRBJ2-5; tentatively, D is TRBD2 (6 bases). Germline CDR1 reads SGHTA; CDR2 reads FQGNSA. The CDR3 length is 13 residues. The V end was cut by 0 bases, the J end by 5 bases, with 7 bases between. CDR3 protein: CASSLAAGETQYF. Here the CDR3 DNA reads TGTGCCAGCAGCTTAGCGGCGGGGGAGACCCAGTACTTC.

The chain couples TRBV11-2 to TRBJ1-2; D gene unclear. The CDR3 totals 13 residues. CDR1 is SGHAT and CDR2 is FQNNGV in the germline V gene. The V gene lost 0 bases and the J gene lost 14 bases, with 16 bases spanning the gap. The CDR3, as DNA: TGTGCCAGCAGCTTAGAATGGGGAGCGCCGTGGACCTTC. It codes for CASSLEWGAPWTF.

The table lists this clone with many counts. The chain combines TRBV30 with TRBJ1-6; unclear D gene. This CDR3 region has 14 residues. CDR1 is GTSNPN, CDR2 SVGIG, per germline (reference sequence). With 0 bases removed from V and 6 bases from J, the gap between germline ends came to 9 bases. The CDR3 loop reads CAWSVENLNSPLHF. The DNA for the CDR3 is TGTGCCTGGAGTGTCGAAAACCTTAATTCACCCCTCCACTTT.

This chain connects TRBV28 to TRBJ2-3; D gene ambiguous. Germline-derived CDR1 and CDR2 are MDHEN and SYDVKM. The CDR3 length is 15 residues. V was pared by 5 bases and J by 1 base, with 13 bases between. The CDR3 loop reads CASSPIHQGTDTQYF. CDR3 coding DNA: TGTGCCAGCAGTCCGATTCATCAGGGCACAGATACGCAGTATTTT.

As to this clone: The junction departs from the called germline gene at one end, perhaps through a read error. The CDR3 nucleotides are TGCGCCAGCAGCCCACCGGCTTATTTGAACACCGGGGAGCTGGTTTTT. Translating gives CASSPPAYLNTGELVF. V usage is TRBV5-1 and J usage is TRBJ2-2, with D possibly matching TRBD2 (5 bases). There are 16 residues in the CDR3. Germline CDR1 SGHRS, CDR2 YFSETQ.